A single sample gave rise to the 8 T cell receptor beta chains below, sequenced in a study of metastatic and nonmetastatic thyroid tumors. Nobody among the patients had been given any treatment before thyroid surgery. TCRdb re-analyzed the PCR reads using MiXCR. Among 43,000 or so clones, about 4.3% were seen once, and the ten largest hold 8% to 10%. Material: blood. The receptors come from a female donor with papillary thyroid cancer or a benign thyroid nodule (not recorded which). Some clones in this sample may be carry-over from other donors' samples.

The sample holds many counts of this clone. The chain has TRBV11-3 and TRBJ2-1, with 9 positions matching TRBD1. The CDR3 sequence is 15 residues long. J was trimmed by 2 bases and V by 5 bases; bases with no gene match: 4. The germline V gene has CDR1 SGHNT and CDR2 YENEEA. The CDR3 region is CASSVGQGTYNEQFF. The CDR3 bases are TGTGCCAGCAGCGTGGGACAGGGAACCTACAATGAGCAGTTCTTC.

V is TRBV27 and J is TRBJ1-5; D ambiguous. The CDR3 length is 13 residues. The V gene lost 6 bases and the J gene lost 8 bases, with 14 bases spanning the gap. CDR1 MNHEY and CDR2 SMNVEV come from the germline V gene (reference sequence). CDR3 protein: CASSFNTDKPQHF. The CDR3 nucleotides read TGTGCCAGCAGCTTCAACACCGATAAGCCCCAGCATTTT.

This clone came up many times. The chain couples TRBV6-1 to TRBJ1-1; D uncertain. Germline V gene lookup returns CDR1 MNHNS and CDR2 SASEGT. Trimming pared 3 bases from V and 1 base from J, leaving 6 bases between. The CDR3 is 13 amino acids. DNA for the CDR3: TGTGCCAGCAGTGATACCCAGAACACTGAAGCTTTCTTT. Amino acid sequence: CASSDTQNTEAFF.

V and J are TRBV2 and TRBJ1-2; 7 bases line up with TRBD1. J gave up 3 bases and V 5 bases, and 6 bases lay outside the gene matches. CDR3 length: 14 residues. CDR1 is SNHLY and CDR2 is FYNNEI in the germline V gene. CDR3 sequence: CASSFDRVDYGYTF. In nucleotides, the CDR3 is TGTGCCAGCAGTTTCGACAGGGTGGACTATGGCTACACCTTC.

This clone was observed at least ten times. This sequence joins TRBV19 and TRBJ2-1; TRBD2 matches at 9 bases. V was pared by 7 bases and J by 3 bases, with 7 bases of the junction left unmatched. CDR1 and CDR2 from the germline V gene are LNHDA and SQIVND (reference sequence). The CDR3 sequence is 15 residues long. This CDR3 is CASTIAGARYNEQFF. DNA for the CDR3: TGTGCCAGTACAATAGCGGGGGCTCGCTACAATGAGCAGTTCTTC. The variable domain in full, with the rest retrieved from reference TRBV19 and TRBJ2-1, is DGGITQSPKYLFRKEGQNVTLSCEQNLNHDAMYWYRQDPGQGLRLIYYSQIVNDFQKGDIAEGYSVSREKKESFPLTVTSAQKNPTAFYLCASTIAGARYNEQFFGPGTRLTVL.

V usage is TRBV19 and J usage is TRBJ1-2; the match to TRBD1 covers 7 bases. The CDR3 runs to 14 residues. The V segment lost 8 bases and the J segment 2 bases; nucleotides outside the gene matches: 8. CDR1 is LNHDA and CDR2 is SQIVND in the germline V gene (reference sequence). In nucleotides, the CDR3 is TGTGCCAGTTCTCACCGGGACAGAAACTATGGCTACACCTTC. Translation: CASSHRDRNYGYTF.

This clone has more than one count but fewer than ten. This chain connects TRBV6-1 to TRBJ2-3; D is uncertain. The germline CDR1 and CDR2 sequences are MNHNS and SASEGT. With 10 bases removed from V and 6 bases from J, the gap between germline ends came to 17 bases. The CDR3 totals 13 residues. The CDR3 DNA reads TGTGCCACTCGGTCGGAATCAGGCGATACGCAGTATTTT. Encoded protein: CATRSESGDTQYF.

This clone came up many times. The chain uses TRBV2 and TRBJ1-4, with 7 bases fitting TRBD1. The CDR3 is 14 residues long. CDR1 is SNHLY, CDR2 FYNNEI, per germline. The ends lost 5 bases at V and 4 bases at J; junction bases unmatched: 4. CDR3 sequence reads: CASSRDSVNEKLFF. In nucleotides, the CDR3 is TGTGCCAGCAGTAGGGACAGCGTTAATGAAAAACTGTTTTTT.